These 25 T cell receptor beta chains share one sample of origin, sequenced in a study of blood T cells in healthy people across ages. Primers used in a second PCR of roughly 6 to 12 cycles were a sample-barcoded 5' primer and a J-beta primer mix. Each CDR3 protein gets one entry after TCRdb re-called the 5' RACE reads with MiXCR. This sample yields approximately 810,000 distinct CDR3 sequences, of which about 36% are seen a single time; 13% belongs to the top ten. The sequenced sample was blood. The source is a man aged 18 to 35 in good health.

There are a few counts of this clonotype. DNA of the CDR3: TGCGCCAGCAGCCAAGTGGATCTAGCGTACTACAATGAGCAGTTCTTC. Translation: CASSQVDLAYYNEQFF. The chain couples TRBV4-1 to TRBJ2-1; TRBD2 is a possible D gene (6 bases). The ends were cut back, 1 base at V and 3 bases at J, with 13 bases in the middle. This CDR3 contains 16 residues. Looked up from germline, CDR1 is MGHRA and CDR2 is YSYEKL.

This clonotype was recorded many times. The V call is TRBV7-2, the J call TRBJ2-5; D unclear. In germline, CDR1 is SGHTA, CDR2 FQGNSA. CDR3 length: 15 amino acids. V lost 4 bases to trimming and J lost 2 bases, with 14 bases between them. The DNA of the CDR3 is TGTGCCAGCAGCTCCCAAACGGCGGTACAAGAGACCCAGTACTTC. Its protein product is CASSSQTAVQETQYF.

The table lists this clonotype with many counts. The chain joins TRBV20-1 to TRBJ1-2, with 7 bases fitting TRBD1. V lost 5 bases, J lost 4 bases, and 7 bases stayed unmatched. This CDR3 spans 13 amino acids. Germline lookup yields CDR1 DFQATT and CDR2 SNEGSKA (reference sequence). CDR3 protein: CSARTGSRYGYTF. The CDR3, as DNA: TGCAGTGCTCGGACAGGATCGCGCTATGGCTACACCTTC.

This clonotype was seen many times. The chain links TRBV12-3 or TRBV12-4 to TRBJ2-1; the D gene is possibly TRBD2 (5 bases). The CDR3 extends over 15 amino acids. V lost 3 bases and J 10 bases, leaving 19 bases between the germline ends. CDR3 nucleotide sequence: TGTGCCAGCAGTTTGGAGGATGGAGCAGGAGGCGAGCAGTTCTTC. It translates to CASSLEDGAGGEQFF.

This clonotype was counted many times. This chain joins TRBV29-1 and TRBJ2-3, with unresolved D. Germline V lookup: CDR1 SQVTM, CDR2 ANQGSEA. The V end was cut by 4 bases, the J end by 2 bases, with 10 bases between. CDR3 length equals 13 residues. In nucleotides, the CDR3 is TGCAGCGTTGTTAGGGCCTACACAGATACGCAGTATTTT. Its translation is CSVVRAYTDTQYF.

The gene calls are TRBV7-2 and TRBJ1-1; D is unresolved. V shed 1 base and J shed 4 bases, with 13 bases lying between them. This CDR3 has 15 residues. The V gene's germline CDR1 is SGHTA and CDR2 FQGNSA. The CDR3 reads CASSLGIGSATEAFF. In nucleotides, the CDR3 is TGTGCCAGCAGCTTAGGTATAGGGTCCGCCACTGAAGCTTTCTTT.

The V call is TRBV20-1, the J call TRBJ2-7; 10 bases agree with TRBD2. The CDR3 covers 14 residues. The germline V gene encodes CDR1 DFQATT and CDR2 SNEGSKA (reference sequence). Losses at the gene ends were 6 bases for V and 2 bases for J; bases not matched to a gene: 7. This CDR3 reads CSANSGGQTYEQYF. In nucleotides, the CDR3 is TGCAGTGCCAATAGCGGGGGGCAGACCTACGAGCAGTACTTC.

This sequence joins TRBV12-3 or TRBV12-4 and TRBJ1-2, with a weak D call TRBD1 (6 bases). Trimming cost V 8 bases and J 7 bases, with 17 bases left between them. There are 13 residues in the CDR3. CDR3 nucleotide sequence: TGTGCCAGCGTCCAAAGGGGGGGGGTTGGCTACACCTTC. It is translated as CASVQRGGVGYTF.

This clonotype was counted a few times. The chain has TRBV20-1 and TRBJ2-5; D remains ambiguous. Germline lookup yields CDR1 DFQATT and CDR2 SNEGSKA (reference sequence). Trimming stripped 2 bases from V and 1 base from J, with 20 bases between. The CDR3 is 17 residues long. The CDR3 sequence: CSARLGRQESFQETQYF. CDR3 nucleotide sequence: TGCAGTGCTAGATTGGGTCGGCAGGAGAGTTTCCAAGAGACCCAGTACTTC.

The chain is built from TRBV7-2 and TRBJ2-5, with TRBD2 as a possible D gene (6 bases). Germline CDR1 and CDR2: SGHTA and FQGNSA. CDR3 length equals 15 residues. Trimming left V 4 bases short and J 4 bases short, with 16 bases between. The CDR3 is CASSSNTGVGETQYF. DNA for the CDR3: TGTGCCAGCAGCTCAAACACGGGGGTGGGAGAGACCCAGTACTTC. Based on the CDR3 plus reference TRBV7-2 and TRBJ2-5, the full variable domain is GAGVSQSPSNKVTEKGKDVELRCDPISGHTALYWYRQSLGQGLEFLIYFQGNSAPDKSGLPSDRFSAERTGGSVSTLTIQRTQQEDSAVYLCASSSNTGVGETQYFGPGTRLLVL.

V gene TRBV10-2 combines with J gene TRBJ2-1; 14 nucleotides agree with TRBD2. The junction had 11 bases not matched to a gene; V was cut back by 7 bases and J by 6 bases. The germline gives CDR1 WSHSY, CDR2 SAAADI. This CDR3 contains 17 residues. CDR3 in amino acids: CASKPGLAGADSNEQFF. CDR3 bases: TGCGCCAGCAAGCCGGGACTAGCGGGGGCGGACTCCAATGAGCAGTTCTTC.

This clonotype was detected once. V is TRBV6-6 and J is TRBJ1-1; unclear D gene. V gave up 7 bases and J gave up 6 bases, with 21 bases separating them. The CDR3 has 15 amino acids. Per the germline V gene, CDR1 is MNHNY and CDR2 is SVGAGI (reference sequence). The CDR3 DNA follows: TGTGCCAGCACCAAAAAGGGCACCGGAGGCCCTGAAGCTTTCTTT. This sequence encodes CASTKKGTGGPEAFF.

This rearrangement joins TRBV4-2 to TRBJ1-2; 7 nucleotides line up with TRBD1. The V gene's germline CDR1 is LGHNA and CDR2 YNFKEQ. The CDR3 runs 16 residues. J lost 1 base, V lost 3 bases, and 8 bases had no gene match. The CDR3 bases are TGTGCCAGCAGCCACGCAAAGACAGGGAATAACTATGGCTACACCTTC. Translation: CASSHAKTGNNYGYTF.

The chain couples TRBV5-1 to TRBJ1-2, with TRBD1 identical over 8 bases. Germline V CDR1 and CDR2: SGHRS, YFSETQ. The CDR3 is made up of 14 amino acids. V lost 0 bases to trimming and J lost 8 bases; unmatched junction nucleotides: 6. The DNA of the CDR3 is TGCGCCAGCAGCTTGGAGTACAGGGGGGAAGGCTACACCTTC. This translates into CASSLEYRGEGYTF. Supplemented by reference TRBV5-1 and TRBJ1-2, the full variable domain reads KAGVTQTPRYLIKTRGQQVTLSCSPISGHRSVSWYQQTPGQGLQFLFEYFSETQRNKGNFPGRFSGRQFSNSRSEMNVSTLELGDSALYLCASSLEYRGEGYTFGSGTRLTVV.

This clonotype turned up a few times. DNA for the CDR3: TGTGCCAGCAGCCAAGAGACGGGGAGTGACACTGAAGCTTTCTTT. This encodes CASSQETGSDTEAFF. The chain is built from TRBV4-2 and TRBJ1-1; D gene uncertain. This CDR3 is built from 15 residues. Germline values: CDR1 LGHNA, CDR2 YNFKEQ. With 0 bases removed from V and 3 bases from J, the gap between germline ends came to 11 bases.

Worth noting for this clonotype: An end of the junction differs from the germline gene, which may be a read error. This chain uses TRBV5-6 with TRBJ2-4; D not certain. The DNA end is more similar to TRBJ2-7, so the J call may be wrong. Looked up from germline, CDR1 is SGHDT and CDR2 is YYEEEE. This CDR3 is built from 15 residues. The CDR3 coding sequence is TGTGCCGGCAGCTTGGGCCCCGGTCTAACGTACGAGCAGTACTTC. Translated: CAGSLGPGLTYEQYF.

This clonotype was seen a handful of times. The chain recombines TRBV5-1 with TRBJ1-2; 11 positions agree with TRBD1. Germline CDR1 reads SGHRS; CDR2 reads YFSETQ. The CDR3 runs 17 residues. The trim removed 3 bases at V and 6 bases at J, leaving 13 bases unmatched. The CDR3: CASSSRTQGQGENGYTF. CDR3 bases: TGCGCCAGCAGCTCTCGTACCCAGGGACAGGGGGAGAATGGCTACACCTTC.

This clonotype was observed at least ten times. The chain uses TRBV30 and TRBJ2-5; D not certain. The CDR3 contains 13 residues. V lost 1 base to trimming and J lost 1 base, with 7 bases between them. The V gene's germline CDR1 is GTSNPN and CDR2 SVGIG (reference sequence). The CDR3 DNA reads as TGTGCCTGGAGTGCCCGATTCCAAGAGACCCAGTACTTC. Translated: CAWSARFQETQYF.

CDR3 nucleotides: TGTGCCAGCAGTTTATGGAGGGACGTCCGCAATGAGCAGTACTTC. Translated: CASSLWRDVRNEQYF. The V call is TRBV12-3 or TRBV12-4, the J call TRBJ2-1, with a possible D match to TRBD2 (6 bases). The end of the DNA fits TRBJ2-7 better, so the J call may be wrong. The CDR3 is 15 residues long.

This clonotype was observed a handful of times. J is TRBJ2-5 and V is TRBV12-3 or TRBV12-4; TRBD2 is a possible D gene (6 bases). This CDR3 spans 13 amino acids. Trimming removed 6 bases from V and 4 bases from J, with 12 bases in between. In DNA, the CDR3 is TGTGCCAGCAGCGACGGGGGACGAGAGACCCAGTACTTC. Translating it yields CASSDGGRETQYF.

This clonotype was counted only a few times. This rearrangement joins TRBV3-1 to TRBJ2-1; D not resolved. The CDR3 is 15 residues long. V shed 1 base and J shed 7 bases, with 14 bases lying between them. In germline, CDR1 is LGHDT, CDR2 YNNKEL (reference sequence). The CDR3, as DNA: TGTGCCAGCAGCCAAGGTAATGCAGCAGTTAATGAGCAGTTCTTC. It encodes CASSQGNAAVNEQFF.

Many counts were recorded for this clonotype. In nucleotides, the CDR3 is TGTGCCAGCATCTTGGGCGGCTCCTACGAGCAGTACTTC. Its protein product is CASILGGSYEQYF. This chain joins TRBV7-3 and TRBJ2-7, with D hard to call. Between the trimmed V and J ends, which lost 7 bases and 0 bases, there was a span of 10 bases. CDR1 is SGHTA and CDR2 is FQGTGA in the germline V gene. There are 13 residues in the CDR3.

The chain carries TRBV5-1 and TRBJ1-5; possible D gene TRBD1, 5 bases. The CDR3 has 17 amino acids. The germline V gene has CDR1 SGHRS and CDR2 YFSETQ. V was clipped by 4 bases and J by 4 bases, with 21 bases between them. The CDR3 DNA reads TGCGCCAGCAGCCCCGGAGGGGAGAGGGGCTCGAATCAGCCCCAGCATTTT. It codes for CASSPGGERGSNQPQHF.

This clonotype was picked up a small number of times. This chain connects TRBV20-1 to TRBJ2-3; D gene uncertain. The length of the CDR3 is 12 residues. Germline V gene lookup returns CDR1 DFQATT and CDR2 SNEGSKA (reference sequence). The V gene lost 6 bases and the J gene lost 10 bases, with 17 bases spanning the gap. The CDR3 sequence is CSARPQIPPQYF. The CDR3 DNA follows: TGCAGTGCCCGGCCTCAAATCCCCCCGCAGTATTTT.

This clonotype was counted only a few times. The chain combines TRBV5-6 with TRBJ2-1; TRBD1 might be the D (6 bases). This CDR3 has 16 amino acids. The germline V and J ends were trimmed by 4 bases and 7 bases, with 21 bases remaining between them. Germline V lookup: CDR1 SGHDT, CDR2 YYEEEE. The CDR3, as DNA: TGTGCCAGCAGCCCTCTGGACAGAGCGGTCAAAAATGAGCAGTTCTTC. Protein: CASSPLDRAVKNEQFF.